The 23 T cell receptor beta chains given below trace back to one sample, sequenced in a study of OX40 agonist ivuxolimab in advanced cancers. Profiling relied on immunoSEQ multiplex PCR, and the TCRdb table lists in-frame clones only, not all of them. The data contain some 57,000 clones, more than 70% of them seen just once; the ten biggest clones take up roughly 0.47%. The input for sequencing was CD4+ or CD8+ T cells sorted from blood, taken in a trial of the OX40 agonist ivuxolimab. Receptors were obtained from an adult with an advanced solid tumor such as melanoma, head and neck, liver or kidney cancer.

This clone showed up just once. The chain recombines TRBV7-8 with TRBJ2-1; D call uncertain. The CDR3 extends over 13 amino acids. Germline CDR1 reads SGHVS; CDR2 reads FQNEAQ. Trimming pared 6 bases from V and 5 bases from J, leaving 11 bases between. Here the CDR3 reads CASRKQPNNEQFF. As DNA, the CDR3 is TGTGCCAGCAGAAAGCAGCCTAACAATGAGCAGTTCTTC.

The CDR3 sequence is CASSFRRTSGSFADTQYF. In nucleotides, the CDR3 is TGTGCCAGCAGCTTCCGAAGGACTAGCGGGAGTTTCGCAGATACGCAGTATTTT. The rearrangement uses TRBV7-2 and TRBJ2-3; TRBD2 agrees at 13 bases. The CDR3 sequence is 18 residues long. Germline V gene data show CDR1 as SGHTA and CDR2 as FQGNSA. The V gene end was trimmed by 3 bases and the J gene end by 4 bases; junction bases not matched to a gene: 10.

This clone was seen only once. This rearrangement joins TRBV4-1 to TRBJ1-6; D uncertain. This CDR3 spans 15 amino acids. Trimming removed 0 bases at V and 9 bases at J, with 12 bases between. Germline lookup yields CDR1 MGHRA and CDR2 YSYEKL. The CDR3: CASSQDRRETSPLHF. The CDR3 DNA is TGCGCCAGCAGCCAAGATCGGAGGGAGACTTCACCCCTCCACTTT.

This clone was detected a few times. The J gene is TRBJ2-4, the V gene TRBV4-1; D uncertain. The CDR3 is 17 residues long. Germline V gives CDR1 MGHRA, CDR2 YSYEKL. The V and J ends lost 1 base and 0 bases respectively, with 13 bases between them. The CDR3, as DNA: TGCGCCAGCAGCCAAGGAATTCTGGGCAGAGCCAAAAACATTCAGTACTTC. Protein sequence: CASSQGILGRAKNIQYF.

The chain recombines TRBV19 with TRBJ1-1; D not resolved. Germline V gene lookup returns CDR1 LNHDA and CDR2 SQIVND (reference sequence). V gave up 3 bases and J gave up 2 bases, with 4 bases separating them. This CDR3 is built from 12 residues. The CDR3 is CASSMVNTEAFF. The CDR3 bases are TGTGCCAGTAGTATGGTTAACACTGAAGCTTTCTTT.

The CDR3 region is CASSEGALSETQYF. In nucleotides, the CDR3 is TGTGCCAGCAGTGAAGGAGCCCTGTCCGAGACCCAGTACTTC. The V gene is TRBV2, the J gene TRBJ2-5, with D hard to call. This CDR3 is built from 14 residues. V was cut by 1 base and J by 5 bases, with 11 bases left in between. Germline V gives CDR1 SNHLY, CDR2 FYNNEI.

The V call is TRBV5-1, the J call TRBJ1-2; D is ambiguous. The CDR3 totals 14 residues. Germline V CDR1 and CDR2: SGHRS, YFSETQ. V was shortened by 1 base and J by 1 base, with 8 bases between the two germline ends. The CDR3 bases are TGCGCCAGCAGCTTGCAGAGAGATAACTATGGCTACACCTTC. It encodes CASSLQRDNYGYTF.

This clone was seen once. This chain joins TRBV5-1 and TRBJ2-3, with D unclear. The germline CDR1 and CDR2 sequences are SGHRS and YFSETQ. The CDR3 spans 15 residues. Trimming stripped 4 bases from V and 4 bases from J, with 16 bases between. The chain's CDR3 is CASSAALSSPDTQYF. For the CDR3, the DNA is TGCGCCAGCAGCGCCGCCCTCTCCTCTCCAGATACGCAGTATTTT.

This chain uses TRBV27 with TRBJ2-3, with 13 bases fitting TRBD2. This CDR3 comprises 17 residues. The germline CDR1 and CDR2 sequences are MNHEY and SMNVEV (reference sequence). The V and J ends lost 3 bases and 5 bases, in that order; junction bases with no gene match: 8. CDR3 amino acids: CASSFRGTSGNQDTQYF. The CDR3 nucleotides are TGTGCCAGCAGTTTTCGTGGGACTAGCGGGAATCAAGATACGCAGTATTTT.

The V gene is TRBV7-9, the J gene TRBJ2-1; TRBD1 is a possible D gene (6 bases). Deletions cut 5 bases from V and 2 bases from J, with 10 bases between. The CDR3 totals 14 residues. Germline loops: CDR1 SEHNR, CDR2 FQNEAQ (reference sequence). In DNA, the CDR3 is TGTGCCAGCAGCCCTCGGACAGCCTACAATGAGCAGTTCTTC. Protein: CASSPRTAYNEQFF.

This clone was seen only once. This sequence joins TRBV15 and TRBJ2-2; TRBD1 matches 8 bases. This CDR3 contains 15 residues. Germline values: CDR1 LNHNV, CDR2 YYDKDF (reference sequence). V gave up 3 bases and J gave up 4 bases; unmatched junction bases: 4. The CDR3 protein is CATSSTGGSTGELFF. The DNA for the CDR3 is TGTGCCACCAGCAGCACAGGGGGAAGCACCGGGGAGCTGTTTTTT.

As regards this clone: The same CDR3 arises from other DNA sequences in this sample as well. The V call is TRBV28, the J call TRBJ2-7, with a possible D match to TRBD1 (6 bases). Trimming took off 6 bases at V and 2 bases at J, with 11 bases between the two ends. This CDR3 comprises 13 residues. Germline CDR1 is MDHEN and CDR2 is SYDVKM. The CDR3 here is CASRSGTPYEQYF. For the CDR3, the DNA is TGTGCCAGCAGGTCCGGGACACCCTACGAGCAGTACTTC. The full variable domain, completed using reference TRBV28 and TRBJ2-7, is DVKVTQSSRYLVKRTGEKVFLECVQDMDHENMFWYRQDPGLGLRLIYFSYDVKMKEKGDIPEGYSVSREKKERFSLILESASTNQTSMYLCASRSGTPYEQYFGPGTRLTVT.

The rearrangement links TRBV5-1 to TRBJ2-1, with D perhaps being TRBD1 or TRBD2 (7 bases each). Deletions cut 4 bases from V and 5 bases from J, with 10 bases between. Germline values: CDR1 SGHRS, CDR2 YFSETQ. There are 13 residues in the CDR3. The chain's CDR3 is CASSPGGDNEQFF. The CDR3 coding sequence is TGCGCCAGCAGCCCAGGGGGGGACAATGAGCAGTTCTTC.

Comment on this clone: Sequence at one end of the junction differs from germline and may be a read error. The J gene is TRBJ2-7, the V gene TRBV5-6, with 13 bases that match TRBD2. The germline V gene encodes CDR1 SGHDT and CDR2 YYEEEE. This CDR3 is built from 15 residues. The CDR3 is CASSYGTSGTYAQYF. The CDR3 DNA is TGTGCCAGCAGCTACGGGACTAGCGGGACTTACGCGCAGTACTTC.

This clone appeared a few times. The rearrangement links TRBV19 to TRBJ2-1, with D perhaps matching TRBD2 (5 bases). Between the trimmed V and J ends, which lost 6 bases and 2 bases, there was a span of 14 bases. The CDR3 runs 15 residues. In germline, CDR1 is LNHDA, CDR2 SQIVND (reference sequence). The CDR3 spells CASSPSWTPYNEQFF. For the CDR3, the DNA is TGTGCCAGTAGCCCTAGCTGGACCCCCTACAATGAGCAGTTCTTC.

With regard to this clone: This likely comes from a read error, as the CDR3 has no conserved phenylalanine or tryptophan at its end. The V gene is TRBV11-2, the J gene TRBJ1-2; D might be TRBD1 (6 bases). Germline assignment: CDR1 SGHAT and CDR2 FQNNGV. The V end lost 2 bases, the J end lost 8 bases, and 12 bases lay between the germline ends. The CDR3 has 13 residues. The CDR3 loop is CASSLNRVDGYTL. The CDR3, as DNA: TGTGCCAGCAGCTTAAACAGGGTCGACGGCTACACCCTC.

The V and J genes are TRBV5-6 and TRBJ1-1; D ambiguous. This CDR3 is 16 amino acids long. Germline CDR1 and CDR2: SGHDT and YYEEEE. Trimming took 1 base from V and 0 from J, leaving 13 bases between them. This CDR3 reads CASSLRREALNTEAFF. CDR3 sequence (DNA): TGTGCCAGCAGCTTGCGGCGGGAGGCATTGAACACTGAAGCTTTCTTT.

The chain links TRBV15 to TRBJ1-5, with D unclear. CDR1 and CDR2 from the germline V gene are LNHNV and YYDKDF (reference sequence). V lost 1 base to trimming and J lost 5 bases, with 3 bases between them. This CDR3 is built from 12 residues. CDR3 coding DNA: TGTGCCACCAGCAGAGTGGATCAGCCCCAGCATTTT. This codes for CATSRVDQPQHF.

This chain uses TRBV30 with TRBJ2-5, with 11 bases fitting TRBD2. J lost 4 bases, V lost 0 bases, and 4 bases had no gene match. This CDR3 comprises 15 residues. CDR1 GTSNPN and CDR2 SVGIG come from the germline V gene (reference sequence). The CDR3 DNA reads TGTGCCTGGAGTGTTAGCGGGAGGGTCCTAGAGACCCAGTACTTC. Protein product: CAWSVSGRVLETQYF.

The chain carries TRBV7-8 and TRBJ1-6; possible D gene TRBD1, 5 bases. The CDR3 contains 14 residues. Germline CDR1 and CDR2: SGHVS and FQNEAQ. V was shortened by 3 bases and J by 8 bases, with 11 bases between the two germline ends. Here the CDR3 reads CASSFSRGDSPLHF. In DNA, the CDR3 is TGTGCCAGCAGCTTCTCTCGAGGGGATTCACCCCTCCACTTT.

CDR3 amino acids: CASRTGTGAFYGYTF. DNA for the CDR3: TGTGCCAGCAGGACCGGGACAGGCGCCTTCTATGGCTACACCTTC. The V and J genes are TRBV6-1 and TRBJ1-2; TRBD1 aligns across 8 bases. The CDR3 is made up of 15 amino acids. The germline CDR1 and CDR2 sequences are MNHNS and SASEGT. The junction had 10 bases not matched to a gene; V was cut back by 6 bases and J by 4 bases.

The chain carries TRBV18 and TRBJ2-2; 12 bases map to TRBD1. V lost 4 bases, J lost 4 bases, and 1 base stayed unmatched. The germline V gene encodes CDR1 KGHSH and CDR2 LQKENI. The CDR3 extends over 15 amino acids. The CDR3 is CASSRDRGRTGELFF. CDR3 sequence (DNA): TGTGCCAGCTCACGGGACAGGGGGCGCACCGGGGAGCTGTTTTTT.

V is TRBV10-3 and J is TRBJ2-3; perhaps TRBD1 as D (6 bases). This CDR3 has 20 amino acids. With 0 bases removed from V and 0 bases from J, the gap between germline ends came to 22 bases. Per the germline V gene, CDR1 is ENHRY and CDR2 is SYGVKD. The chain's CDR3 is CAISESAGAVVSYSTDTQYF. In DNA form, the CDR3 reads TGTGCCATCAGTGAGTCAGCAGGGGCCGTGGTTTCATATAGCACAGATACGCAGTATTTT.